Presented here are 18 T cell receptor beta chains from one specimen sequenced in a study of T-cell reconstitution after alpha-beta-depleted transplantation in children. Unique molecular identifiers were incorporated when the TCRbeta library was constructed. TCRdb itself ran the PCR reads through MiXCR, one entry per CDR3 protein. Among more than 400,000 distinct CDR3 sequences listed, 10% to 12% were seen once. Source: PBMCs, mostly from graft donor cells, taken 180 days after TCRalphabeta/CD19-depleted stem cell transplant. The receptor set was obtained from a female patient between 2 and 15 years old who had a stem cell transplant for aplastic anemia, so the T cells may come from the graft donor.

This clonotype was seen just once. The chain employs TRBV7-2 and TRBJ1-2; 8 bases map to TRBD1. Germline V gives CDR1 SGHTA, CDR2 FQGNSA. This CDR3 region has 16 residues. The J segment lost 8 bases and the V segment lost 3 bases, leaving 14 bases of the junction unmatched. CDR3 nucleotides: TGTGCCAGCAGCTTTTTGGTGGGCCAGGGGGCGCGGGGCTACACCTTC. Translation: CASSFLVGQGARGYTF.

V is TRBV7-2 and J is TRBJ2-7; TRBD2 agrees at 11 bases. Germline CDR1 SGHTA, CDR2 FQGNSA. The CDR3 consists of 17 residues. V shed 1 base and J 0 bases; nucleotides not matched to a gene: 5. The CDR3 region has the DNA TGTGCCAGCAGCTTAGGGGCTAGCGGGAGGAGCTCCTACGAGCAGTACTTC. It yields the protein CASSLGASGRSSYEQYF.

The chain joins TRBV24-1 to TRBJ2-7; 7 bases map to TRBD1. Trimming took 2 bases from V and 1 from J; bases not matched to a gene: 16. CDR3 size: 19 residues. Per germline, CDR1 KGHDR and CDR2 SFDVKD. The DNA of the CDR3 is TGTGCCACCAGTGATTCCCTTGAGACTCGGGACAGCCGATCCTACGAGCAGTACGTC. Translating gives CATSDSLETRDSRSYEQYV.

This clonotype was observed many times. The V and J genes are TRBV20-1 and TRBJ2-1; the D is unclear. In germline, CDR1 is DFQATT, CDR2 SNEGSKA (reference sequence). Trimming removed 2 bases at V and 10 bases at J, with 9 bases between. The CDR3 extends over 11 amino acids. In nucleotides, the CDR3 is TGCAGTGCTAGACCCCGTATAGAGCAGTTCTTC. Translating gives CSARPRIEQFF.

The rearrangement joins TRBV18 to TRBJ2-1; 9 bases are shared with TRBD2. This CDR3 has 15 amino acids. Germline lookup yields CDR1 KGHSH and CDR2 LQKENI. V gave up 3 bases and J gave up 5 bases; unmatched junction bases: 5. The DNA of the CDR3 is TGTGCCAGCTCACCGGTTGCGGGAGGGGACAATGAGCAGTTCTTC. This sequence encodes CASSPVAGGDNEQFF.

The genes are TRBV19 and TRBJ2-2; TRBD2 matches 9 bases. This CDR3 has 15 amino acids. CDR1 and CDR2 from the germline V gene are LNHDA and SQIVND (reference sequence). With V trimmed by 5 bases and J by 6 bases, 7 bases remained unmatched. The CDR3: CASSVYSGRAGELFF. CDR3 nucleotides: TGTGCCAGTAGTGTGTATAGCGGGAGAGCCGGGGAGCTGTTTTTT.

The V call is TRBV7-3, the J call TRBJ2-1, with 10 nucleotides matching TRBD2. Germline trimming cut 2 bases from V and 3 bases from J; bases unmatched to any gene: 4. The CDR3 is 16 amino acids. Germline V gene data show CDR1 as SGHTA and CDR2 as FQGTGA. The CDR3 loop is CASSLQASGGYNEQFF. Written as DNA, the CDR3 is TGTGCCAGCAGCTTACAGGCTAGCGGGGGCTACAATGAGCAGTTCTTC.

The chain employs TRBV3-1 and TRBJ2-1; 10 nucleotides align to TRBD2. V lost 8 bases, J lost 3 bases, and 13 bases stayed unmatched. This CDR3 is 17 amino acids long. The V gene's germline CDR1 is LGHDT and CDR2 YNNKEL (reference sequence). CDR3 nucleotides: TGTGCCAGCTCCCGAACGAAAGCGGGAGGGGTCTACAATGAGCAGTTCTTC. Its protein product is CASSRTKAGGVYNEQFF.

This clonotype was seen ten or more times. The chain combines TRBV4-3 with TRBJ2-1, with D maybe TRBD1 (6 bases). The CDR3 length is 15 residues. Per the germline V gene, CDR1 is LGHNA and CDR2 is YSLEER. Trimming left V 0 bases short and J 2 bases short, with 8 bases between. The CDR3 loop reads CASSQERGTYNEQFF. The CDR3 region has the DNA TGCGCCAGCAGCCAAGAGAGGGGGACCTACAATGAGCAGTTCTTC.

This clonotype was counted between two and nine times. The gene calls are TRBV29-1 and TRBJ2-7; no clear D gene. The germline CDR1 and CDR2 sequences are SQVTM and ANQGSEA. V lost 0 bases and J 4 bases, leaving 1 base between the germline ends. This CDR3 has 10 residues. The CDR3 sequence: CSVEDYEQYF. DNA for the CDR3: TGCAGCGTTGAAGATTACGAGCAGTACTTC.

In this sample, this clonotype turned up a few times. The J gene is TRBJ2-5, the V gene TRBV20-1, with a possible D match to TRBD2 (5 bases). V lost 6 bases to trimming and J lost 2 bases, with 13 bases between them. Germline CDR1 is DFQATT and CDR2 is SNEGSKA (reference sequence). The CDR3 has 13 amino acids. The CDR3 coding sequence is TGCAGTGCCCCGCGGGCCCTACAAGAGACCCAGTACTTC. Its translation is CSAPRALQETQYF.

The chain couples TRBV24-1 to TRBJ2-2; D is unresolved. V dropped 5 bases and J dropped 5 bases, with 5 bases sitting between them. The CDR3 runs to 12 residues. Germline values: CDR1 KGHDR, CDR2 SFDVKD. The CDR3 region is CATSVKTGELFF. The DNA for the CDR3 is TGTGCCACCAGTGTGAAGACCGGGGAGCTGTTTTTT.

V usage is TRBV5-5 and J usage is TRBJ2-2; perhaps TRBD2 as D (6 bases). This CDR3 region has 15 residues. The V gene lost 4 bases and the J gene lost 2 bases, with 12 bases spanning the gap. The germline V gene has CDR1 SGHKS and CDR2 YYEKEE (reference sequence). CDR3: CASSLGLSNTGELFF. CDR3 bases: TGTGCCAGCAGCCTGGGACTTTCCAACACCGGGGAGCTGTTTTTT.

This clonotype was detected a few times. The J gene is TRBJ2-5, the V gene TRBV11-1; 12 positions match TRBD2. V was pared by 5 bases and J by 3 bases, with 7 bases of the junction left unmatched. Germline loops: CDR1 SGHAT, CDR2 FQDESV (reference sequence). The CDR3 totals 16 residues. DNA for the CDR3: TGTGCCAGCAGCATACGGACTAGCGGGAAGGAAGAGACCCAGTACTTC. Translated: CASSIRTSGKEETQYF.

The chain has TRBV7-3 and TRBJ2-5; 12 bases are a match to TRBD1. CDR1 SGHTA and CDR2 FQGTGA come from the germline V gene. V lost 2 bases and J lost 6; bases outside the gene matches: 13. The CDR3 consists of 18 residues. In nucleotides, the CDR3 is TGTGCCAGCAGCTTAGAGTTGGGACAGGGGGCGCCGAGGAAGACCCAGTACTTC. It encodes CASSLELGQGAPRKTQYF.

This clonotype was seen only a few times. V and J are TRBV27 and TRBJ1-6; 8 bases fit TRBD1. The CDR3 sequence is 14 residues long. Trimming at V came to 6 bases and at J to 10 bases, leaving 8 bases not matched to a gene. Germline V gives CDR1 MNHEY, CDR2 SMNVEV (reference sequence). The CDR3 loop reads CASRRTGSQSPLHF. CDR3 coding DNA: TGTGCCAGCAGGAGGACAGGGTCGCAGTCACCCCTCCACTTT.

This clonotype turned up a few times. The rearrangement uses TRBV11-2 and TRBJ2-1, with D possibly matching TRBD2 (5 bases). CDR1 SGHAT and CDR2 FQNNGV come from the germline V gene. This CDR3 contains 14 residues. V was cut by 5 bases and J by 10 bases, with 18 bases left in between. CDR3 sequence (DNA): TGTGCCAGCAGCCCAAGGGCCAGTCCGGGGGAGCAGTTCTTC. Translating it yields CASSPRASPGEQFF.

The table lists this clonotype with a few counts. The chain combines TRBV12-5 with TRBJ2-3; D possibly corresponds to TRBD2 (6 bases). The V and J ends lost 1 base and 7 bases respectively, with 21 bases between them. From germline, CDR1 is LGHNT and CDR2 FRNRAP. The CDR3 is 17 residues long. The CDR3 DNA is TGTGCTAGTGGTTTGGATCCGACTAGATTAGGTGACTATACGCAGTATTTT. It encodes CASGLDPTRLGDYTQYF.